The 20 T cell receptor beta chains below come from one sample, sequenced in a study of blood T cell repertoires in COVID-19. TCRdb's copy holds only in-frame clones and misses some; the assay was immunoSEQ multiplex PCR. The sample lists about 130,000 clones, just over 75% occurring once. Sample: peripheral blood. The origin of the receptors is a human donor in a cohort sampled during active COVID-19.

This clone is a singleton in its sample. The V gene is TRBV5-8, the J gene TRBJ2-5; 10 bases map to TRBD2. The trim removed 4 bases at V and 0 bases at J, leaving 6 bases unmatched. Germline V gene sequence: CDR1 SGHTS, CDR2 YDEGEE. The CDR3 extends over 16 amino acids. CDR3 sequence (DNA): TGTGCCAGCAGCCGAGGGACTAGCGACGACCAAGAGACCCAGTACTTC. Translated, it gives CASSRGTSDDQETQYF.

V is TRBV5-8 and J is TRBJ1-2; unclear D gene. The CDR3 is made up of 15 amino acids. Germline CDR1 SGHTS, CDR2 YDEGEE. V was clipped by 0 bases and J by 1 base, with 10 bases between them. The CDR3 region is CASSLVTRGNYGYTF. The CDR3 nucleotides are TGTGCCAGCAGCTTGGTAACGCGGGGTAACTATGGCTACACCTTC.

CDR3 bases: TGCGCCAGCAGCTCCGACCCGGGTTCCTACGAGCAGTACTTC. Protein: CASSSDPGSYEQYF. This rearrangement joins TRBV5-1 to TRBJ2-7, with D hard to call. Germline V gene data show CDR1 as SGHRS and CDR2 as YFSETQ. V lost 3 bases, J lost 1 base, and 11 bases lay in between. The length of the CDR3 is 14 residues.

The CDR3 reads CASSQEQGAVEQYF. The CDR3 region has the DNA TGTGCCAGCAGCCAAGAACAGGGGGCCGTCGAGCAGTACTTC. The chain uses TRBV4-2 and TRBJ2-7; TRBD1 matches at 9 bases. CDR1 is LGHNA and CDR2 is YNFKEQ in the germline V gene. J gave up 6 bases and V 0 bases, and 3 bases lay outside the gene matches. This CDR3 is 14 amino acids long.

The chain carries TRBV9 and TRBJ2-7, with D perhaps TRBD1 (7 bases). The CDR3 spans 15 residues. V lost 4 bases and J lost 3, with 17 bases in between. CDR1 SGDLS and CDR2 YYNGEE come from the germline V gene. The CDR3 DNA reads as TGTGCCAGCAGCACCTCAGGGGGGCCGTACTACGAGCAGTACTTC. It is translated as CASSTSGGPYYEQYF. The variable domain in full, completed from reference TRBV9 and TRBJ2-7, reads DSGVTQTPKHLITATGQRVTLRCSPRSGDLSVYWYQQSLDQGLQFLIQYYNGEERAKGNILERFSAQQFPDLHSELNLSSLELGDSALYFCASSTSGGPYYEQYFGPGTRLTVT.

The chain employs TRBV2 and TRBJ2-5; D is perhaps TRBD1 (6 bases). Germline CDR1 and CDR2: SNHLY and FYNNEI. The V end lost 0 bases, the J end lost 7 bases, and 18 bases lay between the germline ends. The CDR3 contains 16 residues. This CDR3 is CASSEAKTGLQGTQYF. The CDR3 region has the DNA TGTGCCAGCAGTGAAGCAAAGACAGGCCTTCAGGGGACCCAGTACTTC. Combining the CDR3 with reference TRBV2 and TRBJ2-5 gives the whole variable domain EPEVTQTPSHQVTQMGQEVILRCVPISNHLYFYWYRQILGQKVEFLVSFYNNEISEKSEIFDDQFSVERPDGSNFTLKIRSTKLEDSAMYFCASSEAKTGLQGTQYFGPGTRLLVL.

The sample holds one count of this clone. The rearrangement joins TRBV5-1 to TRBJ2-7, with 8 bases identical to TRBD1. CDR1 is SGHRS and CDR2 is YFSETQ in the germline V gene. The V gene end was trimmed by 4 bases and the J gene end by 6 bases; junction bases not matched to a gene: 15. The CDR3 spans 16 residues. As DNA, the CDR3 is TGCGCCAGCAGCACGTCCCCCCAGGGGGCGGTGGGCGAGCAGTACTTC. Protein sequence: CASSTSPQGAVGEQYF.

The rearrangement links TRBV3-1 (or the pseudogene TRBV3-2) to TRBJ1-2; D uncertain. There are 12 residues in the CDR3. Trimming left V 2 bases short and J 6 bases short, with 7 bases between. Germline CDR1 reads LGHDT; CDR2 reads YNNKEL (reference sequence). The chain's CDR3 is CASSQLVDGYTF. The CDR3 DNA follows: TGTGCCAGCAGCCAACTCGTAGATGGCTACACCTTC.

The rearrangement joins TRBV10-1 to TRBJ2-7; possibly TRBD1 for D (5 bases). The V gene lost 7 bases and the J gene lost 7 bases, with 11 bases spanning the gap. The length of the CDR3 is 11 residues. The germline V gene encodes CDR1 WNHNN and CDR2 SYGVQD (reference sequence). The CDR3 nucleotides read TGCGCCAGCACCGACGCAGGGGAGCAGTACTTC. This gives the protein CASTDAGEQYF.

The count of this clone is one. CDR3 residues: CASSLSPGAGYTF. The CDR3 DNA reads as TGTGCCAGCAGTTTAAGTCCGGGAGCAGGCTACACCTTC. This chain uses TRBV12-3 or TRBV12-4 with TRBJ1-2; D is unresolved. The V gene lost 2 bases and the J gene lost 8 bases, with 12 bases spanning the gap. The CDR3 contains 13 residues.

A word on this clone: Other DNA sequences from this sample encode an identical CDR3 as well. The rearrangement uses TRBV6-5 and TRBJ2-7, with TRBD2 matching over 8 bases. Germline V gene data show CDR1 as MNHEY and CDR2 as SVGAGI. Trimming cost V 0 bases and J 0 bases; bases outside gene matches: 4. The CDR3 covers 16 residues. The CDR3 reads CASSYSGGAFSYEQYF. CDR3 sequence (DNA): TGTGCCAGCAGTTACTCCGGGGGGGCCTTCTCCTACGAGCAGTACTTC.

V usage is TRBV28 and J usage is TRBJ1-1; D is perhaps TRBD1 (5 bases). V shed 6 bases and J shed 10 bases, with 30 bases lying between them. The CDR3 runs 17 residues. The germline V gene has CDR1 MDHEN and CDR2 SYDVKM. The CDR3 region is CASSTAAVYGVGAPAFF. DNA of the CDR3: TGTGCCAGCAGCACTGCTGCAGTTTATGGGGTAGGGGCCCCAGCTTTCTTT.

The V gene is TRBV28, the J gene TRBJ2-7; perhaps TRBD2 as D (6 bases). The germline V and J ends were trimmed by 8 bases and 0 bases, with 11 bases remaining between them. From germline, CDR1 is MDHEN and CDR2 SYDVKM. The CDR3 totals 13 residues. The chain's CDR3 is CASRDSPSYEQYF. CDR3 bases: TGTGCCAGCCGGGACTCCCCCTCCTACGAGCAGTACTTC.

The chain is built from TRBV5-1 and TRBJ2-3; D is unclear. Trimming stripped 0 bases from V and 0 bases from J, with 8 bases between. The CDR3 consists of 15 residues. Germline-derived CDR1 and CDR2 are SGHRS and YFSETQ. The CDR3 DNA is TGCGCCAGCAGCTTGGACACCGCTAGCACAGATACGCAGTATTTT. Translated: CASSLDTASTDTQYF.

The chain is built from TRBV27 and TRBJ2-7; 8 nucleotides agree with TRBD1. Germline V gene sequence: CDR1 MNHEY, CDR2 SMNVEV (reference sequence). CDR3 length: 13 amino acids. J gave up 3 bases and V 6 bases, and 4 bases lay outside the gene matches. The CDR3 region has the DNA TGTGCCAGCAGACGCGGACAGGGCTACGAGCAGTACTTC. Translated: CASRRGQGYEQYF.

CDR3 loop: CASSRGNTEAFF. The CDR3 region has the DNA TGTGCCAGCAGCCGGGGGAACACTGAAGCTTTCTTT. This chain links TRBV7-9 with TRBJ1-1; D remains unclear. The germline CDR1 and CDR2 sequences are SEHNR and FQNEAQ (reference sequence). The germline V and J ends were trimmed by 5 bases and 1 base, with 5 bases remaining between them. This CDR3 is built from 12 residues.

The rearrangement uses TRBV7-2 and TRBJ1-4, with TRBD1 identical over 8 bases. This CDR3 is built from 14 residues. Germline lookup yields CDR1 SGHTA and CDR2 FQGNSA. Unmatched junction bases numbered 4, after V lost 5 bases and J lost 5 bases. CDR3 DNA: TGTGCCAGCAGCCTGGACAGGGAGAATGAAAAACTGTTTTTT. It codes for CASSLDRENEKLFF.

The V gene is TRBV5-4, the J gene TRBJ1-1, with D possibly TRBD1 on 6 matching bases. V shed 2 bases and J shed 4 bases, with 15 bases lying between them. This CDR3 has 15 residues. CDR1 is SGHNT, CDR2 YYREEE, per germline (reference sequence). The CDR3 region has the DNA TGTGCCAGCAGCTTCGGGGGGGCGCGAGGCACTGAAGCTTTCTTT. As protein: CASSFGGARGTEAFF.

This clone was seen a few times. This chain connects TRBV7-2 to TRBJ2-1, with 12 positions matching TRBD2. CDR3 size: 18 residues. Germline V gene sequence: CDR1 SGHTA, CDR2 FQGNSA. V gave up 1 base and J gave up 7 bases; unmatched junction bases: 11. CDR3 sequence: CASSLVVASGGGQNEQFF. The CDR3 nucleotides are TGTGCCAGCAGCTTAGTTGTGGCTAGCGGGGGGGGACAAAATGAGCAGTTCTTC.

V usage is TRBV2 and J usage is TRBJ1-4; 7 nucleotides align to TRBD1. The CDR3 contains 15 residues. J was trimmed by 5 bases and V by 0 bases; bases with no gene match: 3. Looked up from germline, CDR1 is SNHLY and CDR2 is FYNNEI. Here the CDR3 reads CASSEADRLNEKLFF. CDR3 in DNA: TGTGCCAGCAGTGAAGCGGACAGGCTCAATGAAAAACTGTTTTTT.